Below, 14 T cell receptor beta chains from the same sample are listed, as sequenced in a study of blood T cell repertoires in COVID-19. Produced via immunoSEQ multiplex PCR; TCRdb's table is partial and in-frame only. Here the sample spans 25,000 to 35,000 clones, about nine tenths being singletons. The sequenced sample consisted of peripheral blood. The receptors originated from a human donor with active COVID-19. The donor label of this sample is uncertain.

This clone has only one observation. The CDR3 sequence is CASSLTGGSGNTIYF. DNA of the CDR3: TGTGCCAGCAGCTTGACAGGGGGCTCTGGAAACACCATATATTTT. The V call is TRBV3-1 (or the pseudogene TRBV3-2), the J call TRBJ1-3; TRBD1 matches 9 bases. The ends lost 5 bases at V and 0 bases at J; junction bases unmatched: 2. CDR1 is LGHDT, CDR2 YNNKEL, per germline (reference sequence). The CDR3 has 15 amino acids.

The V and J genes are TRBV21-1 and TRBJ2-1; TRBD2 is taken as the D call from the table, unchecked against the DNA. TRBV21-1 is a pseudogene locus. This CDR3 has 17 residues. CDR3 residues: CASSKIASGGENNEQFF. The CDR3 DNA follows: TGTGCCAGCAGCAAAATCGCTAGCGGGGGGGAAAACAATGAGCAGTTCTTC.

V usage is TRBV2 and J usage is TRBJ2-5; D perhaps matches TRBD1 (6 bases). The CDR3 sequence is 12 residues long. Germline V gives CDR1 SNHLY, CDR2 FYNNEI. V was pared by 7 bases and J by 7 bases, with 13 bases between. Written as DNA, the CDR3 is TGTGCCAGCAAAGAGGGGGTGGGGACCCAGTACTTC. Amino acids: CASKEGVGTQYF.

The chain recombines TRBV5-5 with TRBJ2-7; TRBD2 might be the D (5 bases). The length of the CDR3 is 15 residues. The V end was cut by 6 bases, the J end by 4 bases, with 20 bases between. Per the germline V gene, CDR1 is SGHKS and CDR2 is YYEKEE (reference sequence). The CDR3: CASTILEGTGYEQYF. The DNA for the CDR3 is TGTGCCAGCACCATTCTCGAGGGTACCGGTTACGAGCAGTACTTC.

The rearrangement joins TRBV30 to TRBJ1-3, with D maybe TRBD1 (5 bases). CDR3 size: 16 residues. Germline V lookup: CDR1 GTSNPN, CDR2 SVGIG (reference sequence). The V and J ends lost 0 bases and 0 bases respectively, with 12 bases between them. CDR3 in amino acids: CAWSVPGGHSGNTIYF. The CDR3 DNA is TGTGCCTGGAGTGTACCGGGCGGACACTCTGGAAACACCATATATTTT.

This clone was picked up a small number of times. Written as DNA, the CDR3 is TGTGCCTGGAGAGGAGAGGAGCCCGGGGAGCTGTTTTTT. Amino acids: CAWRGEEPGELFF. This chain uses TRBV30 with TRBJ2-2; D unclear. Looked up from germline, CDR1 is GTSNPN and CDR2 is SVGIG (reference sequence). The length of the CDR3 is 13 residues. The V end was cut by 3 bases, the J end by 6 bases, with 11 bases between.

The V and J genes are TRBV10-2 and TRBJ1-3; TRBD1 matches at 7 bases. The CDR3 is 15 amino acids. V shed 6 bases, J shed 1 base, and the junction held 6 bases outside the gene matches. In germline, CDR1 is WSHSY, CDR2 SAAADI. This CDR3 is CASRETGSSGNTIYF. The CDR3 coding sequence is TGCGCCAGCAGGGAGACAGGGTCATCTGGAAACACCATATATTTT.

The CDR3 DNA reads as TGTGCCAGCTCACCAGGACAGGGGCAAGAGACCCAGTACTTC. Protein product: CASSPGQGQETQYF. The chain is built from TRBV18 and TRBJ2-5, with 9 bases that match TRBD1. This CDR3 comprises 14 residues. Per the germline V gene, CDR1 is KGHSH and CDR2 is LQKENI. The J segment lost 2 bases and the V segment lost 2 bases, leaving 0 bases of the junction unmatched.

The V call is TRBV5-4, the J call TRBJ1-4; D remains ambiguous. V was shortened by 2 bases and J by 0 bases, with 5 bases between the two germline ends. CDR1 SGHNT and CDR2 YYREEE come from the germline V gene (reference sequence). CDR3 length: 14 residues. CDR3 bases: TGTGCCAGCAGCTTTGTATCAACTAATGAAAAACTGTTTTTT. Translated, it gives CASSFVSTNEKLFF.

This sequence joins TRBV29-1 and TRBJ2-7; TRBD2 is a possible D gene (5 bases). V was shortened by 7 bases and J by 6 bases, with 10 bases between the two germline ends. The CDR3 length is 10 residues. Looked up from germline, CDR1 is SQVTM and CDR2 is ANQGSEA. CDR3 sequence (DNA): TGCAGCGCCCGGGATTCCGAGCAGTACTTC. Translating it yields CSARDSEQYF.

This chain links TRBV18 with TRBJ2-3; the D gene is possibly TRBD2 (6 bases). The CDR3 spans 15 residues. Trimming stripped 3 bases from V and 0 bases from J, with 10 bases between. Germline CDR1 KGHSH, CDR2 LQKENI. CDR3 coding DNA: TGTGCCAGCTCACCTCCGGACTACAGCACAGATACGCAGTATTTT. This sequence encodes CASSPPDYSTDTQYF.

This chain connects TRBV7-8 to TRBJ2-2; no firm D call. Germline values: CDR1 SGHVS, CDR2 FQNEAQ. This CDR3 contains 14 residues. Trimming pared 1 base from V and 5 bases from J, leaving 8 bases between. CDR3 amino acids: CASSLGAWTGELFF. The CDR3 bases are TGTGCCAGCAGCTTAGGGGCTTGGACCGGGGAGCTGTTTTTT.

J is TRBJ1-2 and V is TRBV7-9; D is ambiguous. Germline V gene data show CDR1 as SEHNR and CDR2 as FQNEAQ (reference sequence). CDR3 length: 15 residues. Trimming stripped 1 base from V and 0 bases from J, with 9 bases between. DNA of the CDR3: TGTGCCAGCAGCTTAGAAGGCGGAACTAACTATGGCTACACCTTC. Protein: CASSLEGGTNYGYTF.

This chain uses TRBV4-1 with TRBJ1-5; no clear D gene. The germline gives CDR1 MGHRA, CDR2 YSYEKL. CDR3 length: 15 residues. Trimming cost V 1 base and J 7 bases, with 14 bases left between them. The CDR3 DNA is TGCGCCAGCAGCCAAGGGACTGTGGCAAACCAGCCCCAGCATTTT. Amino acid sequence: CASSQGTVANQPQHF.